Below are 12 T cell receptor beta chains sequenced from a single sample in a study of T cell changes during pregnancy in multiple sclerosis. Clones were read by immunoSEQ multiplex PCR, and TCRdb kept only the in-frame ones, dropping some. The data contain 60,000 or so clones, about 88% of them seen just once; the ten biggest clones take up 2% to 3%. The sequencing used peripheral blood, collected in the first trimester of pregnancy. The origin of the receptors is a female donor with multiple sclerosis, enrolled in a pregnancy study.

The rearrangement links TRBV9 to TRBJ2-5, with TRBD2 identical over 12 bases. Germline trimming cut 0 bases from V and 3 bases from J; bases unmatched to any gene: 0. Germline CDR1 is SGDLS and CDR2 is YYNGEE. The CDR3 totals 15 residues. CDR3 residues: CASSVGLAGEETQYF. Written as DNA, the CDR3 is TGTGCCAGCAGCGTAGGACTAGCGGGAGAAGAGACCCAGTACTTC.

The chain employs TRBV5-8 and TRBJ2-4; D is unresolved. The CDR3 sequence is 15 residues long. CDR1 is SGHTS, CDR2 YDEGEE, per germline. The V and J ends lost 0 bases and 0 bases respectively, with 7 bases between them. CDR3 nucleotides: TGTGCCAGCAGCTTGGGCAGGATAGCCAAAAACATTCAGTACTTC. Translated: CASSLGRIAKNIQYF.

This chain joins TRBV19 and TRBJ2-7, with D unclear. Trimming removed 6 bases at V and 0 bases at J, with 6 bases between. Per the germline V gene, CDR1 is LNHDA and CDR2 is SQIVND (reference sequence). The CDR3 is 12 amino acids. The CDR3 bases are TGTGCCAGTAGCCATAGCTCCTACGAGCAGTACTTC. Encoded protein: CASSHSSYEQYF.

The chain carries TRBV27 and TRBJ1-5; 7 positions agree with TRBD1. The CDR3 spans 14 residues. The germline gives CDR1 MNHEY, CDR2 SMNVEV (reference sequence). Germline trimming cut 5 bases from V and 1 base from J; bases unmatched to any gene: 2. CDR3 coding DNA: TGTGCCAGCAGTCCGGACAGGAGCAATCAGCCCCAGCATTTT. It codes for CASSPDRSNQPQHF.

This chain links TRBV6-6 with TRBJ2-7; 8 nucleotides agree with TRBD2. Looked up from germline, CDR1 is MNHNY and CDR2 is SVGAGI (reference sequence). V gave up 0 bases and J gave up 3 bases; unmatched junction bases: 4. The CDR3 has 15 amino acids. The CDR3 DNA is TGTGCCAGCAGTTACTCTTCGGGAGGGGTCTACGAGCAGTACTTC. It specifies CASSYSSGGVYEQYF.

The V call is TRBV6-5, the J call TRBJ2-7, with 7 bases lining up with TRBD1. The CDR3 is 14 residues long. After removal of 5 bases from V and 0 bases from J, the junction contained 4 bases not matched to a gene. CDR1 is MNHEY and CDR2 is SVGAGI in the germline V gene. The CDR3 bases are TGTGCCAGCAGTACGGGACAGAGCTCCTACGAGCAGTACTTC. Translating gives CASSTGQSSYEQYF.

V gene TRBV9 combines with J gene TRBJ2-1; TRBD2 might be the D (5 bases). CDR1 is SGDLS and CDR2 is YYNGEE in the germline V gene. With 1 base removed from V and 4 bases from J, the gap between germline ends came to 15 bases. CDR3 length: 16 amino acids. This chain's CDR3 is CASSVRGLADYNEQFF. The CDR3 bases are TGTGCCAGCAGCGTAAGAGGGCTAGCCGATTACAATGAGCAGTTCTTC.

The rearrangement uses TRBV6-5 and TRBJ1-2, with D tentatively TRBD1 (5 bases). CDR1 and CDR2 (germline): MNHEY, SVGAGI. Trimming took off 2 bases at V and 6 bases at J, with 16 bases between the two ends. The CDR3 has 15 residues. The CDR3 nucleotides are TGTGCCAGCAGTTACCGGCAGGGCCTAAGCGATGGCTACACCTTC. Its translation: CASSYRQGLSDGYTF.

The CDR3 reads CASSNPRDSGNTIYF. CDR3 in DNA: TGTGCCAGTAGTAACCCTCGGGACTCTGGAAACACCATATATTTT. The V call is TRBV19, the J call TRBJ1-3; D call uncertain. Germline CDR1 LNHDA, CDR2 SQIVND (reference sequence). This CDR3 has 15 residues. V was pared by 4 bases and J by 0 bases, with 10 bases between.

The CDR3: CAISPGQGYEKLFF. CDR3 nucleotides: TGTGCCATCAGCCCGGGACAGGGGTATGAAAAACTGTTTTTT. The chain links TRBV10-3 to TRBJ1-4, with 10 bases that match TRBD1. The CDR3 runs to 14 residues. Germline V CDR1 and CDR2: ENHRY, SYGVKD. After removal of 6 bases from V and 6 bases from J, the junction contained 4 bases not matched to a gene.

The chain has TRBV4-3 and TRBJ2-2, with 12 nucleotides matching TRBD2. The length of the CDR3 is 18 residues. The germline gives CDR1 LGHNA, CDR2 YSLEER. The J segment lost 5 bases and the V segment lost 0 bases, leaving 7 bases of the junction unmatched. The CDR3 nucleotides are TGCGCCAGCAGCCAAGATCCTAGCGGGGGGGCGTTAACCGGGGAGCTGTTTTTT. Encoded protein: CASSQDPSGGALTGELFF.

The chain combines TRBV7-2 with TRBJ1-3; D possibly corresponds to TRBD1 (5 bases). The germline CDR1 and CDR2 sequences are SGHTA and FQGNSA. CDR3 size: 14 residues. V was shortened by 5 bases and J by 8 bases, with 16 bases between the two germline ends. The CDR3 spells CASSAGLLGDTIYF. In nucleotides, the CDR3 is TGTGCCAGCAGCGCGGGACTCCTCGGGGACACCATATATTTT. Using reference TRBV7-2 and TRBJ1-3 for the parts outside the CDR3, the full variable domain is GAGVSQSPSNKVTEKGKDVELRCDPISGHTALYWYRQSLGQGLEFLIYFQGNSAPDKSGLPSDRFSAERTGGSVSTLTIQRTQQEDSAVYLCASSAGLLGDTIYFGEGSWLTVV.